The rows below give T cell receptor beta chains drawn from one sample of a study of blood T cell repertoires in COVID-19. Assay used: immunoSEQ multiplex PCR; TCRdb lists only in-frame clones, some missing. The sample carries fewer than 200,000 clones, around 74% recorded once. Sequencing was carried out using peripheral blood. These receptors all come from a woman aged 80 or over with acute or convalescent COVID-19. Each CDR3 is given with its conserved first and last residue. D genes are given only for firm matches. Some rows have no size entry. The others give once, few or many, or a class for an expanded clone.

D gene	J gene	clone size	V gene	CDR3 protein	CDR3 DNA
-	TRBJ1-1	-	TRBV10-3	CAIRDTGRTEAFF	TGTGCCATCCGGGACACTGGCAGAACTGAAGCTTTCTTT
-	TRBJ2-2	-	TRBV28	CASSPGQNTGELFF	TGTGCCAGCAGTCCGGGACAGAACACCGGGGAGCTGTTTTTT
TRBD1	TRBJ1-6	-	TRBV7-9	CASSPRTGYNSPLHF	TGTGCCAGCAGCCCCAGGACAGGCTATAATTCACCCCTCCACTTT
TRBD2	TRBJ2-7	-	TRBV15	CATSSPTSGFAYEQYF	TGTGCCACCAGCAGCCCAACTAGCGGGTTCGCCTACGAGCAGTACTTC
-	TRBJ1-1	few	TRBV27	CASSLSFLAGQGNTEAFF	TGTGCCAGCAGTTTATCTTTCTTGGCAGGGCAAGGAAACACTGAAGCTTTCTTT
TRBD2	TRBJ2-7	-	TRBV5-1	CASSYQTSGIPYEQYF	TGCGCCAGCAGCTACCAGACTAGCGGGATACCTTACGAGCAGTACTTC
-	TRBJ2-2	-	TRBV6-5	CASSTTSQGGELFF	TGTGCCAGCAGTACAACTAGCCAGGGCGGGGAGCTGTTTTTT
-	TRBJ1-5	-	TRBV28	CASSGGHEPQHF	TGTGCCAGCAGTGGAGGGCATGAGCCCCAGCATTTT
-	TRBJ2-1	-	TRBV14	CASSQDTGSPYNEQFF	TGTGCCAGCAGCCAAGATACAGGGTCTCCCTACAATGAGCAGTTCTTC
TRBD2	TRBJ2-1	few	TRBV19	CATAWTSGMNEQFF	TGTGCCACAGCTTGGACTAGCGGGATGAATGAGCAGTTCTTC
TRBD1	TRBJ2-2	-	TRBV7-8	CASGGTGDYTGELFF	TGTGCCAGCGGCGGGACAGGGGACTACACCGGGGAGCTGTTTTTT
TRBD1	TRBJ1-4	few	TRBV9	CASSITGGAFEKLFF	TGTGCCAGCAGCATCACAGGGGGCGCGTTTGAAAAACTGTTTTTT
TRBD1	TRBJ1-1	-	TRBV4-1	CASSRGQGPNTEAFF	TGCGCCAGCAGCCGAGGACAGGGCCCGAACACTGAAGCTTTCTTT
-	TRBJ1-4	-	TRBV18	CASSSRENEKLFF	TGTGCCAGCTCATCGCGGGAGAATGAAAAACTGTTTTTT
-	TRBJ1-1	-	TRBV7-9	CASSPPAGHMNTEAFF	TGTGCCAGCAGCCCCCCGGCAGGGCACATGAACACTGAAGCTTTCTTT
-	TRBJ1-4	-	TRBV4-1	CASSQVRREKLFF	TGCGCCAGCAGCCAAGTGCGGAGGGAAAAACTGTTTTTT
TRBD1	TRBJ1-5	-	TRBV18	CASSQDRGLYSNQPQHF	TGTGCCAGCTCACAGGACAGGGGCCTGTATAGCAATCAGCCCCAGCATTTT
TRBD2	TRBJ2-3	-	TRBV7-2	CASSLAGGTDTQYF	TGTGCCAGCAGCTTAGCGGGAGGGACAGATACGCAGTATTTT
TRBD2	TRBJ2-7	-	TRBV7-2	CASRGSGAPYEQYF	TGTGCCAGCAGGGGTAGCGGGGCCCCCTACGAGCAGTACTTC
-	TRBJ1-4	-	TRBV27	CASSFAAATNEKLFF	TGTGCCAGCAGTTTTGCGGCGGCAACTAATGAAAAACTGTTTTTT
-	TRBJ1-1	-	TRBV6-2/TRBV6-3	CASSYSRGITEAFF	TGTGCCAGCAGTTACTCGAGGGGGATCACTGAAGCTTTCTTT
-	TRBJ1-4	-	TRBV5-4	CASSFDVGHEKLFF	TGTGCCAGCAGTTTTGATGTTGGCCATGAAAAACTGTTTTTT
-	TRBJ1-1	-	TRBV4-2	CASSQDWGVVNTEAFF	TGTGCCAGCAGCCAAGATTGGGGGGTGGTGAACACTGAAGCTTTCTTT
TRBD2	TRBJ2-2	-	TRBV2	CASSVRPAGDTGELFF	TGTGCCAGCAGTGTTCGCCCAGCGGGAGATACCGGGGAGCTGTTTTTT
-	TRBJ1-4	-	TRBV15	CATSRELPRATNEKLFF	TGTGCCACCAGCAGAGAACTTCCGAGGGCAACTAATGAAAAACTGTTTTTT
-	TRBJ1-2	once	TRBV28	CASSPSQGYGYTF	TGTGCCAGCAGTCCCTCGCAGGGCTATGGCTACACCTTC
TRBD1	TRBJ2-2	-	TRBV24-1	CATSDPGQGNTGELFF	TGTGCCACCAGTGACCCGGGACAGGGAAACACCGGGGAGCTGTTTTTT
-	TRBJ1-5	-	TRBV5-1	CASSLVPGPERPQHF	TGCGCCAGCAGCTTGGTGCCTGGGCCCGAAAGGCCCCAGCATTTT
-	TRBJ1-5	-	TRBV28	CASSGQTNQPQHF	TGTGCCAGCAGTGGACAGACCAATCAGCCCCAGCATTTT
-	TRBJ2-1	-	TRBV4-3	CASSQLLYNEQFF	TGCGCCAGCAGCCAACTCCTCTACAATGAGCAGTTCTTC
-	TRBJ1-1	few	TRBV14	CASSQAGVNTEAFF	TGTGCCAGCAGCCAAGCAGGGGTGAACACTGAAGCTTTCTTT
TRBD2	TRBJ2-3	-	TRBV5-1	CATRLGGGFADTQYF	TGCGCCACCCGCTTGGGGGGGGGATTCGCAGATACGCAGTATTTT
TRBD1	TRBJ2-6	-	TRBV18	CASSPGSGQGASGANVLTF	TGTGCCAGCTCACCAGGCTCGGGACAGGGGGCCTCTGGGGCCAACGTCCTGACTTTC
-	TRBJ2-7	-	TRBV5-1	CASKPAPGLGYEQYF	TGCGCCAGCAAACCAGCCCCGGGACTGGGATACGAGCAGTACTTC
TRBD2	TRBJ2-7	-	TRBV5-1	CASSFSPSGGNIPTYEQYF	TGCGCCAGCAGCTTTAGCCCTAGCGGGGGAAACATCCCCACCTACGAGCAGTACTTC
-	TRBJ1-6	-	TRBV7-8	CASSLALVFSSYNSPLHF	TGTGCCAGCAGCTTAGCGCTCGTCTTTAGCTCCTATAATTCACCCCTCCACTTT
-	TRBJ1-2	-	TRBV28	CASSDSGGYTF	TGTGCCAGCAGTGACAGTGGTGGCTACACCTTC
-	TRBJ2-5	-	TRBV2	CASSAQSGTTETQYF	TGTGCCAGCAGTGCCCAATCCGGGACAACGGAGACCCAGTACTTC
TRBD2	TRBJ2-7	-	TRBV10-1	CASSPAFSGSSYEQYF	TGCGCCAGCAGCCCGGCGTTTAGCGGGAGCTCCTACGAGCAGTACTTC
TRBD1	TRBJ2-1	-	TRBV29-1	CSVWTGGRNEQFF	TGCAGCGTTTGGACAGGGGGTCGCAATGAGCAGTTCTTC
TRBD2	TRBJ2-1	-	TRBV28	CASSYRPGLAGPSYNEQFF	TGTGCCAGCAGTTATCGCCCGGGACTAGCGGGCCCTTCCTACAATGAGCAGTTCTTC
TRBD2	TRBJ2-1	-	TRBV19	CASRGLAGAMGYNEQFF	TGTGCCAGTAGGGGACTAGCGGGAGCCATGGGGTACAATGAGCAGTTCTTC
-	TRBJ2-5	-	TRBV4-2	CASSQDWRGETQYF	TGTGCCAGCAGCCAAGATTGGAGAGGCGAGACCCAGTACTTC
TRBD1	TRBJ2-3	-	TRBV7-9	CATSGQGHTQYF	TGTGCCACTTCCGGACAGGGTCATACGCAGTATTTT
TRBD1	TRBJ2-3	few	TRBV29-1	CSGGGTGDTQYF	TGCAGCGGGGGTGGGACAGGAGATACGCAGTATTTT
TRBD1	TRBJ1-3	-	TRBV20-1	CSASRDSGNTIYF	TGCAGTGCTAGTCGGGACAGCGGAAACACCATATATTTT
-	TRBJ2-3	once	TRBV7-2	CASSLEWTETDTQYF	TGTGCCAGCAGCTTAGAATGGACAGAAACAGATACGCAGTATTTT
TRBD1	TRBJ1-2	-	TRBV28	CASSPGGIRQGAFRNGYTF	TGTGCCAGCAGCCCTGGGGGTATTCGGCAGGGGGCTTTTCGGAATGGCTACACCTTC
-	TRBJ2-2	-	TRBV3-1/TRBV3-2	CASSQASGNTGELFF	TGTGCCAGCAGCCAAGCGAGCGGGAACACCGGGGAGCTGTTTTTT
TRBD1	TRBJ2-7	-	TRBV28	CASSSQGAREQYF	TGTGCCAGCAGTTCACAGGGGGCTCGCGAGCAGTACTTC
-	TRBJ2-4	-	TRBV6-5	CASSYNRQNIQYF	TGTGCCAGCAGTTACAACAGGCAAAACATTCAGTACTTC
-	TRBJ2-2	many	TRBV2	CASSGTPNPDTGELFF	TGTGCCAGCAGTGGGACTCCAAACCCGGACACCGGGGAGCTGTTTTTT
-	TRBJ2-2	few	TRBV9	CASSAGVSGYTGELFF	TGTGCCAGCAGCGCGGGGGTTAGCGGATATACCGGGGAGCTGTTTTTT
-	TRBJ2-7	-	TRBV11-2	CASSPDTDGYEQYF	TGTGCCAGCAGCCCGGACACGGATGGTTACGAGCAGTACTTC
TRBD1	TRBJ2-5	-	TRBV9	CASQRTGMGAQETQYF	TGTGCCAGCCAAAGGACAGGGATGGGGGCCCAAGAGACCCAGTACTTC
-	TRBJ1-5	few	TRBV28	CASSFLGGDNQPQHF	TGTGCCAGCAGTTTTCTGGGCGGGGACAATCAGCCCCAGCATTTT
TRBD2	TRBJ2-1	once	TRBV7-9	CASSQPGLAGALEQFF	TGTGCCAGCAGCCAACCCGGACTAGCGGGAGCTCTTGAGCAGTTCTTC
TRBD2	TRBJ2-1	-	TRBV5-1	CASTTGASGSGEQFF	TGCGCCAGCACCACCGGCGCTAGCGGGAGCGGTGAGCAGTTCTTC
TRBD1	TRBJ2-7	-	TRBV5-1	CASSTGQGSYEQYF	TGCGCCAGCAGCACCGGACAGGGTTCCTACGAGCAGTACTTC